The clone carrying this T cell receptor beta chain was counted many times. No antigen is known for it. Synthesis of TCR cDNA relied on 5'RACE template switching, which attached a universal primer site and UMIs. MiXCR, run by TCRdb on the 5' RACE reads, gives a single entry per CDR3 protein. The profile covers some 110,000 distinct CDR3 sequences, with 8.4% appearing a single time and 25% taken by the ten largest. This specimen comes from a study of T cells after yellow fever vaccination. Turning to the study itself: SMART-Seq v4 Ultra Low Input prepared libraries from low-cell fractions.

Germline V gives CDR1 MNHEY, CDR2 SVGAGI. This CDR3 spans 14 amino acids. Trimming pared 6 bases from V and 2 bases from J, leaving 12 bases between. Study outcomes and limitations: Clonotype sharing between CD4 and CD8 compartments was small. Most clones from primary vaccination resurfaced after the booster (96% CD4, less than 90% CD8).

The sample in question was CD8+ T cells sorted from PBMCs, obtained 45 days after the yellow fever booster vaccination. V usage is TRBV6-5 and J usage is TRBJ2-3; D ambiguous. This sequence was found in a man younger than 45 who received the YFV17D yellow fever vaccine. DNA of the CDR3: TGTGCCAGCAGGCCTTATAATCCCACAGATACGCAGTATTTT. Its translation: CASRPYNPTDTQYF.